This T cell receptor beta chain was sequenced in a study of beta chain features in type 1 diabetes. Every isolated RNA sample was fully reverse transcribed, so sequencing captured expressed TCRB transcripts. Clones were read by immunoSEQ multiplex PCR, and TCRdb kept only the in-frame ones, dropping some. The sample includes fewer than 150,000 clones, 6.9% seen only once; the top ten take roughly 1.5%. This CDR3 spans 14 amino acids. The germline CDR1 and CDR2 sequences are SGHTA and FQGNSA. V gave up 3 bases and J gave up 5 bases; unmatched junction bases: 4. Sequencing used central memory CD4+ T cells from blood. The source of this sequence is a woman under 40 in good health. The chain joins TRBV7-2 to TRBJ2-5, with 9 nucleotides matching TRBD1. CDR3 sequence (DNA): TGTGCCAGCAGCTTGGGGACAGGGCCCGAGACCCAGTACTTC. Protein sequence: CASSLGTGPETQYF.